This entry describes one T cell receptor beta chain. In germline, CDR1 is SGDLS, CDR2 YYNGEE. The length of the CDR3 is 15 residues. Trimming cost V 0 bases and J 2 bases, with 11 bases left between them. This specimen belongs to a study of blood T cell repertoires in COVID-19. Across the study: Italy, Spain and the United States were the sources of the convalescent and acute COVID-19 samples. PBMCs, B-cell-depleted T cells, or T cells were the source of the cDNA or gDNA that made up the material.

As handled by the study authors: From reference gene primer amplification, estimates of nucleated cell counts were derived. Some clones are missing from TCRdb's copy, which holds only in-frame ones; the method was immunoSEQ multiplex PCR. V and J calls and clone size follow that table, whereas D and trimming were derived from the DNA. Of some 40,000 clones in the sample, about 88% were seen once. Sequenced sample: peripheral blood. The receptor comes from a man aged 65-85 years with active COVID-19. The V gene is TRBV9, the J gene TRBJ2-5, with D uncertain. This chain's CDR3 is CASSVALASQETQYF. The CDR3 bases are TGTGCCAGCAGCGTAGCCCTGGCAAGTCAAGAGACCCAGTACTTC.